The source of this T cell receptor (beta chain) is a study of shared clonotypes between healthy human individuals. In the study overall: Donors had three CD4 naive, three CD4 memory, two CD8 naive and one CD8 memory plate apiece.

The CDR3 loop spans 13 amino acids. V lost 4 bases and J 0 bases, leaving 6 bases between the germline ends. Germline V gene lookup returns CDR1 MNHNS and CDR2 SASEGT. Genomic DNA (from each subset) was split evenly across several immunoSEQ plates. TCRdb's copy holds only in-frame clones and misses some; the assay was immunoSEQ multiplex PCR. The sample contains about 2.4 million clones, more than 90% of which appear only once. Notes on this clone: What it binds is unknown. The identical CDR3 is also encoded by other nucleotide sequences in the sample.

Findings and limits, study-wide: Measured sharing among donors was expected to vary with sequencing depth.

The specimen sequenced was naive CD4+ T cells sorted from blood. Documented subset: CD45RA+ positively selected. V gene TRBV6-1 combines with J gene TRBJ1-1, with D hard to call. This TCR came from a man aged 18 to 30 in good health. The CDR3 sequence is CASSAEMNTEAFF. CDR3 nucleotides: TGTGCCAGCAGTGCGGAGATGAACACTGAAGCTTTCTTT.